This TCR beta chain comes out of a study of cytomegalovirus exposure and HLA in healthy donors. Germline trimming cut 4 bases from V and 6 bases from J; bases unmatched to any gene: 8. The CDR3 length is 15 residues. Germline lookup yields CDR1 SGHRS and CDR2 YFSETQ. Vbeta (60) and Jbeta (13) primers were used in the PCR. TCRdb's copy holds only in-frame clones and misses some; the assay was immunoSEQ multiplex PCR. Of around 130,000 clones listed, about 80% were seen once; the top ten hold 1% to 1.5%. Sequencing input: PBMCs. The chain combines TRBV5-1 with TRBJ2-1; TRBD1 matches at 9 bases. This sequence was found in a man aged 45-65 years in good health and CMV-seronegative. The CDR3 region is CASSILGTGINEQFF. DNA for the CDR3: TGCGCCAGCAGCATCCTCGGGACAGGGATCAATGAGCAGTTCTTC.